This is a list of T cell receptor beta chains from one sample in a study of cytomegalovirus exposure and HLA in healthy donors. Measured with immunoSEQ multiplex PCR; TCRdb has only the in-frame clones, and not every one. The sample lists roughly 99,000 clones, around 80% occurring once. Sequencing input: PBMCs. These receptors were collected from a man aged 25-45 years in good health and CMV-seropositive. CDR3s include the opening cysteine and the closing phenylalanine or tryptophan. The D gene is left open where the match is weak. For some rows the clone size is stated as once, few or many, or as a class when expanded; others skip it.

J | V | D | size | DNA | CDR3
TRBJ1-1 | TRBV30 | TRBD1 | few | TGTGCCTGGACGGGACAGGGGAACACTGAAGCTTTCTTT | CAWTGQGNTEAFF
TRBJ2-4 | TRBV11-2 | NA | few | TGTGCCAGCAGCTCTTGGGGGACTGGAGCCAAAAACATTCAGTACTTC | CASSSWGTGAKNIQYF
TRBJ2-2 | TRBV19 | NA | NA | TGTGCCAGTAGTATCCCCGGGGGGCTTAAGGGGGAGCTGTTTTTT | CASSIPGGLKGELFF
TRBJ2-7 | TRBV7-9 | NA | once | TGTGCCAGCAGCCCAGACGAGCAGTACTTC | CASSPDEQYF
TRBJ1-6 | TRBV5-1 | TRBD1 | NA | TGCGCCAGCAGCAGCAGGGGGGATAATTCACCCCTCCACTTT | CASSSRGDNSPLHF
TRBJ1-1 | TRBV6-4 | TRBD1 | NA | TGTGCCAGCAGTCAAAACCCAGGGGGCTCAACTGAAGCTTTCTTT | CASSQNPGGSTEAFF
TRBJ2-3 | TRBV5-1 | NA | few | TGCGCCAGCAGCCTAACCTCAGATACGCAGTATTTT | CASSLTSDTQYF
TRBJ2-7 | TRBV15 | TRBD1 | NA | TGTGCCACCAGCGGCGACAGGGGTCCCTACGAGCAGTACTTC | CATSGDRGPYEQYF
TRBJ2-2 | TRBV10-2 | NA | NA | TGCGCCAGCAGCGGACAGCATTCGACGAACACCGGGGAGCTGTTTTTT | CASSGQHSTNTGELFF
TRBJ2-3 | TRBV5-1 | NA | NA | TGCGCCAGCAGCTTGGCAGGTACAGATACGCAGTATTTT | CASSLAGTDTQYF
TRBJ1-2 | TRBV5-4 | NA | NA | TGTGCCAGCAGCTACAGCCCGGCGGGAGGCTACACCTTC | CASSYSPAGGYTF
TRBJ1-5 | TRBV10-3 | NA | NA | TGTGCCATCGCACGGGACAATCAGCCCCAGCATTTT | CAIARDNQPQHF
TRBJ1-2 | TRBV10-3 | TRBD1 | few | TGTGCCATCAGGGACCGGGACAGCCTCTATGGCTACACCTTC | CAIRDRDSLYGYTF
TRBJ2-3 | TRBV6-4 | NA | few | TGTGCCAGCAGTGGTCAAGGGGCGACAGATACGCAGTATTTT | CASSGQGATDTQYF
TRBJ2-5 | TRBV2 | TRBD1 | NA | TGTGCCAGCAGTGAACAGACAGGGGCAGGGGAGACCCAGTACTTC | CASSEQTGAGETQYF
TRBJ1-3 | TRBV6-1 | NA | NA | TGTGCCAGTGTAGGGGGCTCTGGAAACACCATATATTTT | CASVGGSGNTIYF
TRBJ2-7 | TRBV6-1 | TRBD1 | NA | TGTGCCAGCAGTGAAAGCGGACAGGGGTCCCCCTACGGGCAGTACTTC | CASSESGQGSPYGQYF
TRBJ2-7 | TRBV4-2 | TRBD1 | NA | TGTGCCAGCAGCACCTCCGGGACAGGGGGCTACGAGCAGTACTTC | CASSTSGTGGYEQYF
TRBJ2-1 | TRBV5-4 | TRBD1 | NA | TGTGCCACCTTTAGACAGGGTTCCCTTTCCGCCAATGAGCAGTTCTTC | CATFRQGSLSANEQFF
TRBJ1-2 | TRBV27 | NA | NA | TGTGCCAGCAGTTTAGGCATGGGGGGCTATGGCTACACCTTC | CASSLGMGGYGYTF
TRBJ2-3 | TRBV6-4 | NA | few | TGTGCCAGCAGTGACCGCGGCGAGGTGACGGATACGCAGTATTTT | CASSDRGEVTDTQYF
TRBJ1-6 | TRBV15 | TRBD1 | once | TGTGCCACAACCCGGGACAGGGGAAATTCACCCCTCCACTTT | CATTRDRGNSPLHF
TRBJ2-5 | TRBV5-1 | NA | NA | TGCGCCAGCAGCTTGGAAGGCGGCCAAGAGACCCAGTACTTC | CASSLEGGQETQYF
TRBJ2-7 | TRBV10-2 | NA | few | TGCGCCAGCAGTGTGCCAGGAACATACGAGCAGTACTTC | CASSVPGTYEQYF
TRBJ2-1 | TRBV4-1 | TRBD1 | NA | TGCGCCAGCAGCCAAGGGGACAGGGGGGTTAAGTTCTTC | CASSQGDRGVKFF
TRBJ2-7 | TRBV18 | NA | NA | TGTGCCAGCTCACCCCAGGGGAGTAGCTCCTACGAGCAGTACTTC | CASSPQGSSSYEQYF
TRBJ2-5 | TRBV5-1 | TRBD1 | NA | TGCGCCAGCAGCTGGACAGGGGGAGGAGAGACCCAGTACTTC | CASSWTGGGETQYF
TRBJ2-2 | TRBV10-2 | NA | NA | TGCGCCAGCAGTGGGCAGGGGAACACCGGGGAGCTGTTTTTT | CASSGQGNTGELFF
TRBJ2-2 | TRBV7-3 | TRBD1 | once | TGTGCCAGCAGCGCCCCGGACAGGGGGCACACCGGGGAGCTGTTTTTT | CASSAPDRGHTGELFF
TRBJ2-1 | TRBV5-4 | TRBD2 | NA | TGTGCCAGCAGCCCGGGACTAGCGGGGGGGCCGGATGAGCAGTTCTTC | CASSPGLAGGPDEQFF
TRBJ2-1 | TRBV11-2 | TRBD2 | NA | TGTGCCAGCAGCTCAACGGGGCGGGGGTGGGTTGAGCAGTTCTTC | CASSSTGRGWVEQFF
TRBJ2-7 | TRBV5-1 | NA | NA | TGCGCCAGCAGCTTTCTTAGCGTTACCTACGAGCAGTACTTC | CASSFLSVTYEQYF
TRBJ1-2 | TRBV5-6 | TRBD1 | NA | TGTGCCAGCAGACCACAGGGGGGAGTTGGCTACACCTTC | CASRPQGGVGYTF
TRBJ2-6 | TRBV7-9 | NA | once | TGTGCCAGCCTAACTACCTCTGGGGCCAACGGCCTGACTTTC | CASLTTSGANGLTF
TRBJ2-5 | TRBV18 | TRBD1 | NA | TGTGCCAGCTCACCCGGGACAGAAGAGACCCAGTACTTC | CASSPGTEETQYF
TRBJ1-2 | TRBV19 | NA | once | TGTGCCAGTACTACGATCCAGGGCTGGTGGGGCTACACCTTC | CASTTIQGWWGYTF
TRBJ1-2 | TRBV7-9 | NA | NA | TGTGCCAGCAGCTCAACCCCGGCCACGGGCTATGGCTACACCTTC | CASSSTPATGYGYTF
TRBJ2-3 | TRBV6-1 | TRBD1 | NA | TGTGCCAGCAGTGAAGGACAGGGAGCAGATACGCAGTATTTT | CASSEGQGADTQYF
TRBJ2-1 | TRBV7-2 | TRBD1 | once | TGTGCCAGCAGCCCCTGGGACAGCGGTTACTACAATGAGCAGTTCTTC | CASSPWDSGYYNEQFF
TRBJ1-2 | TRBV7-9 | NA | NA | TGTTCCAGCAGCTTAGGAGGATCTAACTATGGCTACACCTTC | CSSSLGGSNYGYTF
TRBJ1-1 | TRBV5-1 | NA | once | TGCGCCAGCTCCTCCCGGACAGTCGTGAACACTGAAGCTTTCTTT | CASSSRTVVNTEAFF
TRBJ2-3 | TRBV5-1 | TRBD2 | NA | TGCGCCAGCAGCTTGGAGAGCGGGGGGCGTTTAGATACGCAGTATTTT | CASSLESGGRLDTQYF
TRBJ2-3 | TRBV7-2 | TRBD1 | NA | TGTGCCAGCAGCTTAGCCCAAGGACAGGGGGTAAGAGATACGCAGTATTTT | CASSLAQGQGVRDTQYF
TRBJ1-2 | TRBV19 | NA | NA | TGTGCCAGTAGTATGGGACTACAAGGGGGCTACACCTTC | CASSMGLQGGYTF
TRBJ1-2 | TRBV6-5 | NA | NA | TGTGCCAGCAGTCCCCAGGGGAACTATGGCTACACCTTC | CASSPQGNYGYTF
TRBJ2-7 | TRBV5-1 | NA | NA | TGCGCCAGCAGCTCCGACCCCGGCGGCGAGCAGTACTTC | CASSSDPGGEQYF
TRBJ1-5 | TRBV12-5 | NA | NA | TGTGCTAGTGGTTTGGTAGAGGGGGGGCAGCCCCAGCATTTT | CASGLVEGGQPQHF
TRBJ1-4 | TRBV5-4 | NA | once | TGTGCCAGCAGCTTTGGAGGGGCCGCCCCTAATGAAAAACTGTTTTTT | CASSFGGAAPNEKLFF
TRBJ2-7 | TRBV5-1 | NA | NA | TGCGCCAGCAGCTCCGGGACTCCCCCCTACGAGCAGTACTTC | CASSSGTPPYEQYF
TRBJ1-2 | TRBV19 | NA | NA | TGTGCCAGTAGTACAACAGGTCGAACTTTTAACTATGGCTACACCTTC | CASSTTGRTFNYGYTF
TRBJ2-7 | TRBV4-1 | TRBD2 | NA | TGCGCCAGCAGCCTCGGGGGGGGTGCTTACGAGCAGTACTTC | CASSLGGGAYEQYF
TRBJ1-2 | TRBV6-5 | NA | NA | TGTGCCAGCAGATATAACAGGGCCTATGGCTACACCTTC | CASRYNRAYGYTF
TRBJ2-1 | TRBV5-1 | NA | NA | TGCGCCAGCAGCTTGGCCGGGGACAATGAGCAGTTCTTC | CASSLAGDNEQFF
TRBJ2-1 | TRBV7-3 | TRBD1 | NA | TGTGCCAGCAGCTTAATTCCCGGACAGGTTAGCTCCTACAATGAGCAGTTCTTC | CASSLIPGQVSSYNEQFF